The rows below give T cell receptor beta chains drawn from one sample of a study of blood T cell repertoires in COVID-19. Using immunoSEQ multiplex PCR, the repertoire was profiled, and TCRdb retains in-frame clones only, with some absent. The table shows roughly 200,000 clones, with under 90% occurring only once. The sequenced sample consisted of peripheral blood. The receptors originated from an elderly woman with active or convalescent COVID-19. Each CDR3 is given with its conserved first and last residue. A D gene is named only where the DNA matches it firmly. Clone sizes are given selectively: once, few, many, or a class where the clone is expanded.

TRBV5-1	TRBD1	14	TRBJ2-7	NA	TGCGCCAGCAGCTCCGGGACAGAGTCCTACGAGCAGTACTTC	CASSSGTESYEQYF
TRBV6-1	NA	14	TRBJ1-5	NA	TGTGCCAGCAGTGAGCGGGGGCGGAATCAGCCCCAGCATTTT	CASSERGRNQPQHF
TRBV19	TRBD2	16	TRBJ2-1	few	TGTGCCAGTAGTGCCTCGGGGGGGTCGACCTACAATGAGCAGTTCTTC	CASSASGGSTYNEQFF
TRBV6-5	TRBD2	14	TRBJ2-3	NA	TGTGCCAGCAGTTCGACTAGCGAGGGGGATACGCAGTATTTT	CASSSTSEGDTQYF
TRBV7-2	TRBD2	16	TRBJ2-5	NA	TGTGCCAGCAGCTTAGTTTCCGGGGGGGCCGTAGAGACCCAGTACTTC	CASSLVSGGAVETQYF
TRBV5-1	NA	12	TRBJ2-1	NA	TGCGCCAGCAGCCCTAACTACAATGAGCAGTTCTTC	CASSPNYNEQFF
TRBV28	NA	17	TRBJ1-1	NA	TGTGCCAGCACCCTTTGGTCAGGGGATCTCGGTCACACTGAAGCTTTCTTT	CASTLWSGDLGHTEAFF
TRBV7-2	NA	14	TRBJ2-1	once	TGTGCCAGCGGGGGCCATGGACCCTACAATGAGCAGTTCTTC	CASGGHGPYNEQFF
TRBV3-1/TRBV3-2	TRBD2	15	TRBJ2-1	NA	TGTGCCACGGGGGGGGGCCATACCATTTTGAATGAGCAGTTCTTC	CATGGGHTILNEQFF
TRBV6-1	TRBD2	17	TRBJ2-1	NA	TGTGCCAGCAGTGTAATTGGGGGGACTAGCTCCTACAATGAGCAGTTCTTC	CASSVIGGTSSYNEQFF
TRBV6-5	NA	15	TRBJ2-7	NA	TGTGCCAGCAGTTACTCTGCGGGGAGCTCCTACGAGCAGTACTTC	CASSYSAGSSYEQYF
TRBV11-3	NA	15	TRBJ1-4	NA	TGTGCCAGCAGCGACACGGGACATATTAATGAAAAACTGTTTTTT	CASSDTGHINEKLFF
TRBV2	NA	15	TRBJ2-2	few	TGTGCCAGCAGTTCGTGGGGGCAGAACACCGGGGAGCTGTTTTTT	CASSSWGQNTGELFF
TRBV4-3	NA	17	TRBJ2-5	few	TGCGCCAGCAGCCAAGGGACGGCGGGCGCAGGGGATGAGACCCAGTACTTC	CASSQGTAGAGDETQYF
TRBV4-3	NA	15	TRBJ1-1	NA	TGCGCCAGCAGCCAAGAACCCAGAAAGAACACTGAAGCTTTCTTT	CASSQEPRKNTEAFF
TRBV7-3	NA	15	TRBJ1-1	NA	TGTGCCAGCAGCTTAATGAGTGGTGGGAACACTGAAGCTTTCTTT	CASSLMSGGNTEAFF
TRBV9	TRBD1	14	TRBJ1-2	NA	TGTGCCAGCAGCGTAGGTTCTAGGGGGCCGGGCTACACCTTC	CASSVGSRGPGYTF